These T cell receptor beta chains were read from a single sample in a study of blood T cell repertoires in COVID-19. Only in-frame clones appear in the TCRdb table, and some are missing; sequencing was by immunoSEQ multiplex PCR. The sample has over 100,000 clones, 70% to 90% seen once. The sequencing sample was made of peripheral blood. Source of these receptors: a man aged 50 or older with acute or convalescent COVID-19. CDR3s include the opening cysteine and the closing phenylalanine or tryptophan. Fields, in order: J gene, clone size, D gene, V gene, CDR3 DNA, CDR3 protein. D genes are given only for firm matches. Rows may omit the clone size; those that give it use once, few, many or a size class.

TRBJ1-1,-,TRBD1,TRBV28,TGTGCCGCCCTAGACAGGGCGGTTACTGAAGCTTTCTTT,CAALDRAVTEAFF
TRBJ1-5,-,TRBD1,TRBV28,TGTGCCAGCAGTCCCGGGGGTCAGGGGGACAATCAGCCCCAGCATTTT,CASSPGGQGDNQPQHF
TRBJ2-3,-,TRBD1,TRBV5-1,TGCGCCAGCAAGGCCCCTTGGGACAGGTACACAGATACGCAGTATTTT,CASKAPWDRYTDTQYF
TRBJ1-1,once,-,TRBV6-1,TGTGCCAGTCTATTGGGTCTCCCCACGGAGGCTTTCTTT,CASLLGLPTEAFF
TRBJ1-5,-,-,TRBV2,TGTGCCAGCAGAAACAGGGAAGATCAGCCCCAGCATTTT,CASRNREDQPQHF
TRBJ1-6,-,TRBD1,TRBV5-4,TGTGCCAGCAGCAACGGACAGGGGAGAAGGAGTTCACCCCTCCACTTT,CASSNGQGRRSSPLHF
TRBJ2-5,once,TRBD2,TRBV10-1,TGCGCCAGCAGTGAGTCGGCAGCGGGAAAAGAGACCCAGTACTTC,CASSESAAGKETQYF
TRBJ2-2,few,-,TRBV3-1/TRBV3-2,TGTGCCAGCAGCCCACTTTATGGACAGAGCCAGAACACCGGGGAGCTGTTTTTT,CASSPLYGQSQNTGELFF
TRBJ1-3,-,TRBD1,TRBV7-8,TGTGCCAGCAGCTTAGCGCGGGTGACAGGGTTTAGAAACACCATATATTTT,CASSLARVTGFRNTIYF
TRBJ1-1,-,-,TRBV6-5,TGTGCCAGCAAAGGACAGCCGGGCACTGAAGCTTTCTTT,CASKGQPGTEAFF
TRBJ2-1,-,-,TRBV5-4,TGTGCCAGCAGCTTGAGATCTTCTCGGGACAATGAGCAGTTCTTC,CASSLRSSRDNEQFF
TRBJ1-1,-,-,TRBV28,TGTGCCAGCAGTTTAGTTTACAATGAAGCTTTCTTT,CASSLVYNEAFF
TRBJ1-2,-,-,TRBV20-1,TGCAGTGCTAGTGGTTTCCTGGGCTACACCTTC,CSASGFLGYTF
TRBJ2-2,-,-,TRBV7-2,TGTGCCAGCAGCTTAGTGGTACTCCTGAACACCGGGGAGCTGTTTTTT,CASSLVVLLNTGELFF
TRBJ1-5,-,TRBD1,TRBV18,TGTGCCAGCTCACCTGGGACAGCCCCCAATCAGCCCCAGCATTTT,CASSPGTAPNQPQHF
TRBJ2-2,-,-,TRBV18,TGTGCCAGCTCACCAATTACGGGGTCGGGGGAGCTGTTTTTT,CASSPITGSGELFF
TRBJ1-4,-,-,TRBV6-5,TGTGCCAGCAGTTACAGGTCTGGCAGGGGCAATGAAAAACTGTTTTTT,CASSYRSGRGNEKLFF
TRBJ1-2,few,TRBD1,TRBV7-2,TGTGCCAGCAGCTTAGGGGCGACAGGGGTTTATGGCTACACCTTC,CASSLGATGVYGYTF
TRBJ1-2,-,TRBD1,TRBV19,TGTGCCAGTAGTCGGGTGGCGGGACAGGGGGCGCGTGGCTACACCTTC,CASSRVAGQGARGYTF
TRBJ2-2,-,TRBD2,TRBV5-1,TGCGCCAGCAGCTCCTTTCCTAGCGGGAGGATTACCGGGGAGCTGTTTTTT,CASSSFPSGRITGELFF
TRBJ2-1,once,TRBD2,TRBV2,TGTGCCAGCAGCGAGGAGGGACTAGCGGCCAATGAGCAGTTCTTC,CASSEEGLAANEQFF
TRBJ2-1,-,-,TRBV10-1,TGCGCCAGCAGCTCATCTATCCTTAATGAGCAGTTCTTC,CASSSSILNEQFF
TRBJ1-5,-,-,TRBV2,TGTGCCACCAACCTCGGGGGGTTTCGTCAGCCCCAGCATTTT,CATNLGGFRQPQHF
TRBJ2-1,-,-,TRBV15,TGTGCCACCAGCCGAGGAGGGGGGGAATCGGGGAATGAGCAGTTCTTC,CATSRGGGESGNEQFF
TRBJ1-1,-,-,TRBV18,TGTGCCAGCTCACTCCGGGAGAACACTGAAGCTTTCTTT,CASSLRENTEAFF
TRBJ1-2,-,-,TRBV12-5,TGTGCTAGTGGTTTGGACCAGTATGGCTACACCTTC,CASGLDQYGYTF
TRBJ2-3,-,TRBD2,TRBV11-2,TGTGCCAGCAGCCCCCGGGACTACACAGATACGCAGTATTTT,CASSPRDYTDTQYF
TRBJ1-2,-,-,TRBV7-2,TGTGCCAGCAGTTCCGACTCGGGGGATCATGGCTACACCTTC,CASSSDSGDHGYTF
TRBJ2-3,few,TRBD2,TRBV3-1/TRBV3-2,TGTGCCAGCAGCTTCCAGCGGGGGGGCCGCACAGATACGCAGTATTTT,CASSFQRGGRTDTQYF
TRBJ2-1,-,TRBD2,TRBV11-1,TGTGCCAGCAGCTCCCCCGGGACTAGCGGGGGCACTGAGCAGTTCTTC,CASSSPGTSGGTEQFF
TRBJ1-2,-,-,TRBV15,TGTGCCACTACGGACCAGGGGACCTATGGCTACACCTTC,CATTDQGTYGYTF
TRBJ1-1,-,-,TRBV2,TGTGCCAGCAGCTCCGGGTCAACTGAAGCTTTCTTT,CASSSGSTEAFF
TRBJ2-3,-,TRBD2,TRBV9,TGTGCCAGCAGCATTAGAACTAGCGGCACAGATACGCAGTATTTT,CASSIRTSGTDTQYF
TRBJ2-5,-,TRBD2,TRBV5-1,TGCGCCAGCAGCGTGACTAGCGCGCGAGAGACCCAGTACTTC,CASSVTSARETQYF
TRBJ2-7,few,TRBD2,TRBV11-3,TGTGCCAGCAGCCCTGGGACTAGCGGAAGACAGTACTTC,CASSPGTSGRQYF
TRBJ2-1,-,-,TRBV27,TGTGCCAGCAGATTTTTCTCCGGGACTCACCGTGATGCTGAGCAGTTCTTC,CASRFFSGTHRDAEQFF
TRBJ2-7,-,TRBD1,TRBV28,TGTGCCAGCAGTCGGGACAGACGAGGTGAGCAGTACTTC,CASSRDRRGEQYF
TRBJ1-1,-,-,TRBV5-1,TGCGCCAGCAGCTTGACGCCGGGGATTTCCACTGAAGCTTTCTTT,CASSLTPGISTEAFF
TRBJ1-2,once,-,TRBV5-1,TGCGCCAGCAGCCTTCAGGGTCCAGGCTACACCTTC,CASSLQGPGYTF
TRBJ2-7,-,-,TRBV3-1/TRBV3-2,TGTGCCAGCAGCCAAGGCTTTACGGGAAAGATAGGCGAGCAGTACTTC,CASSQGFTGKIGEQYF
TRBJ1-1,-,-,TRBV29-1,TGCAGCGTGAGGGGGTCAGGGCGGAACACTGAAGCTTTCTTT,CSVRGSGRNTEAFF
TRBJ1-2,-,-,TRBV6-5,TGTGCCAGCAGGAGGGACACGCTTGGCTATGGCTACACCTTC,CASRRDTLGYGYTF
TRBJ1-1,once,-,TRBV10-3,TGTGCCATCGGAACCGGAGGGAACACTGAAGCTTTCTTT,CAIGTGGNTEAFF
TRBJ2-1,once,-,TRBV6-4,TGTGCCAGCAGTGTCGAACAGGGCATAGGTGAGCAGTTCTTC,CASSVEQGIGEQFF
TRBJ2-5,-,TRBD2,TRBV5-6,TGTGCCAGCAGCTTGGGACTAGCGGCAGAGACCCAGTACTTC,CASSLGLAAETQYF
TRBJ1-1,-,-,TRBV10-3,TGTGCCATCAGTGAGGTCGGGGGGAACACTGAAGCTTTCTTT,CAISEVGGNTEAFF
TRBJ2-2,-,-,TRBV5-4,TGTGCCAGCAGCTTGACCCAGGGAGGTAGTGGGGAGCTGTTTTTT,CASSLTQGGSGELFF
TRBJ2-7,-,TRBD2,TRBV5-1,TGCGCCAGCAGCCAAACCTTTAGCGGGAGGATCAGGAACGAGCAGTACTTC,CASSQTFSGRIRNEQYF
TRBJ1-4,-,-,TRBV3-1/TRBV3-2,TGTGCCAGCAGCCTACTGGTCACAGGGCAACTGTTTTTT,CASSLLVTGQLFF
TRBJ2-7,-,-,TRBV2,TGTGCCAGCAGTGCGCCAGGTACCCCCTACGAGCAGTACTTC,CASSAPGTPYEQYF
TRBJ1-2,-,-,TRBV7-9,TGTGCCAGCAGCTTAGAATCTGGGGCGGCCTACACCTTC,CASSLESGAAYTF
TRBJ2-5,-,-,TRBV5-6,TGTGCCAGCAGCCCCGGGACAATACAAGAGACCCAGTACTTC,CASSPGTIQETQYF